A selection of T cell receptor beta chains follows, all from one sample in a study of blood T cell repertoires in COVID-19. Assay used: immunoSEQ multiplex PCR; TCRdb lists only in-frame clones, some missing. The data contain about 140,000 clones, 84% of them seen just once; the ten biggest clones take up around 9.5%. Sequencing used peripheral blood. The receptors were gathered from a young man with COVID-19, enrolled during active disease. The CDR3 runs from the conserved cysteine through the conserved F or W. A D gene is named only where the DNA matches it firmly. Expanded clones get a size class; other rows say once, few or many, or leave the size out.

J | V | size | D | DNA | CDR3
TRBJ2-7 | TRBV6-2/TRBV6-3 | NA | TRBD2 | TGTGCCAGCAGTTACTTGGACGGGGGGTTAACGAACTTC | CASSYLDGGLTNF
TRBJ2-1 | TRBV9 | NA | TRBD2 | TGTGCCAGCACCCAGGAGGTAGCGGGAGCAAATGAGCAGTTCTTC | CASTQEVAGANEQFF
TRBJ2-7 | TRBV10-3 | NA | NA | TGTGCCATCAGTGAGTCACTCAACGAGCAGTACTTC | CAISESLNEQYF
TRBJ2-1 | TRBV6-5 | NA | TRBD2 | TGTGCCAGCAGTTACCATGGACTAGGAGCCAATGAGCAGTTCTTC | CASSYHGLGANEQFF
TRBJ1-2 | TRBV6-5 | NA | TRBD1 | TGTGCCAGCAGCAGACCCACAGGGGCGGGCGGCTACACCTTC | CASSRPTGAGGYTF
TRBJ1-6 | TRBV6-5 | NA | NA | TGTGCCACCCTGGTCGGGGGTAATTCACCCCTCCACTTT | CATLVGGNSPLHF
TRBJ2-3 | TRBV28 | NA | TRBD2 | TGTGCCAGCAGCCATACTAGCGGGAGGGCTGGTCGAACAGATACGCAGTATTTT | CASSHTSGRAGRTDTQYF
TRBJ2-7 | TRBV5-3 | NA | NA | TGTGCCAGAAGCTTGAAACAGGGTTCCCACGAGCAGTACTTC | CARSLKQGSHEQYF
TRBJ2-3 | TRBV28 | NA | TRBD2 | TGTGCCAGCAGTTACAGGTCGGGGGGAGTGGCAGATACGCAGTATTTT | CASSYRSGGVADTQYF
TRBJ1-3 | TRBV3-1/TRBV3-2 | NA | NA | TGTGCCAGCAGCCAAGATACAGGAGGAAACACCATATATTTT | CASSQDTGGNTIYF
TRBJ2-2 | TRBV2 | once | NA | TGTGCCAGCAGTGCTAGCGAGAACACCGGGGAGCTGTTTTTT | CASSASENTGELFF
TRBJ2-7 | TRBV4-2 | once | NA | TGTGCCAGCAGCCAAGATATGGCCGAGGTCTACGAGCAGTACTTC | CASSQDMAEVYEQYF
TRBJ2-7 | TRBV6-5 | once | NA | TGTGCCAGCAGTTACAACTTTCAATCCTACGAGCAGTACTTC | CASSYNFQSYEQYF